This T cell receptor (beta chain) derives from a study of cytomegalovirus exposure and HLA in healthy donors. Overall study findings and caveats: In a later analysis, at a false discovery rate of 0.05, 15,000 to 20,000 TCR beta sequences matched HLA alleles.

The PCR ran on 60 Vbeta and 13 Jbeta primers. The table came from immunoSEQ multiplex PCR; TCRdb's copy has only in-frame clones and leaves some out. There are about 160,000 clones in the sample; 60% to 85% occur only once, and roughly 1.5% lies in the top ten. Note on this clone: The antigen is not known.

Sequenced material: PBMCs. The receptor was derived from a woman under 40 in good health and CMV-seronegative.

The chain's CDR3 is CASSLLVGATEAFF. In DNA form, the CDR3 reads TGCGCCAGCAGCCTTCTCGTAGGGGCGACTGAAGCTTTCTTT. This rearrangement joins TRBV5-1 to TRBJ1-1; a weak D match, TRBD1 (5 bases). CDR1 is SGHRS, CDR2 YFSETQ, per germline. This CDR3 region has 14 residues. V was clipped by 4 bases and J by 5 bases, with 15 bases between them.